This paragraph reports one T cell receptor (beta chain). Its antigen specificity is not known. The input lacks base qualities; no much larger clone sits a single base away. This record belongs to a study of T cell responses to AZD1222 COVID-19 vaccine (dated by TCRdb to about 2021). About the investigation overall: TCR sequencing was performed for roughly 250 trial participants, of whom about 200 were given two doses of AZD1222 and around 25 were given two doses of MenACWY control vaccine. Enrollment into the trials was organized by age into subgroups of 18-55, 56-69 and 70-plus years, and those subgroups contained around 150, 28 and 57 TCR-sequenced participants, respectively. On the study overall, not on this receptor specifically: In the small 56-69-year group, the increase in depth fell short of significance, most likely because of low power. Only five to seven AZD1222 recipients were SARS-CoV-2 seropositive at baseline, limiting conclusions about previously exposed vaccinees. Participants were mostly white British, with more females than males. The authors suggested clonal diversity may have been underestimated. CD4 TCRs associated with the vaccine covered the entire spike protein, and the dominant responses were in regions 160-218 and 743-854. Reportedly, almost half of the unique spike-specific TCRs recognized epitopes lying outside the regions that are mutated in the B.1.351 and B.1.1.7 variants. After two AZD1222 doses, spike-specific TCR breadth and depth were significantly higher than at day 0 and than in MenACWY recipients. Because no day 14 peak-response samples were available, the repertoires could be characterized only after the peak T cell response.

Per the germline V gene (reference sequence), LNHDA is the CDR1 and SQIVND is the CDR2. The CDR3 runs 14 residues from the cysteine to the phenylalanine. The CDR3 DNA has 42 bases and is translated from base 1. V gives up 6 bases and J gives up 3 bases, and the segment between their germline ends measures 9 bases. The CDR3 regions of human TCRbeta chains were analyzed by immunosequencing. The original methods were these. Repertoire TCRs were matched against a reference library of SARS-CoV-2-specific TCRs generated with the MIRA antigen-specificity platform. Breadth meant the fraction of unique TCRs that were SARS-CoV-2-associated, whereas depth meant the fraction of total T cells that were SARS-CoV-2-associated. Using the MIRA data, every spike-specific TCR was mapped to the spike region that the TCR reacted to and assigned to either a CD4 or a CD8 class. Log10-transformed breadth and depth values were compared by one-way ANOVA with Sidak's multiple comparisons tests. TCRdb limited this immuneACCESS table to in-frame rearrangements with V and J called. A share of clones is missing; checked studies link under half to unresolved V genes, and the rest is unexplained. V, J and clone size reflect that table, while D and trimming were determined from the DNA. The sample data list 100,000 to 130,000 clones, and 70% to 90% of these were observed just once. The ten largest make up 4.8% of the sample.

What the time point label conveys for this sample: about 28 days (+/-7) after the second vaccine dose. AZD1222 recipients whose second dose came at about 4 weeks and those whose second dose came at about 12 weeks were combined into one group, since spike-specific TCR depth and breadth did not differ between the two schedules. Vaccinee samples came from UK trials COV001 and COV002, including a single-blind randomized controlled phase 2/3 trial of AZD1222 (ChAdOx1 nCoV-19) in healthy adults. For TCRbeta chain sequencing, PBMC samples were collected from trial participants at day 0 and at day 28 after the second dose.

Material: peripheral blood, obtained 28 days after the second AZD1222 dose. The chain uses TRBV19 and TRBJ1-6; the D gene is not confidently resolved. This clonotype was obtained from an adult who received the AZD1222 COVID-19 vaccine. The CDR3 region reads CASSPTDYNSPLHF. In nucleotides, the sequence is TGTGCCAGTAGCCCCACCGACTATAATTCACCCCTCCACTTT.